Listed here are 16 T cell receptor beta chains from one sample, sequenced in a study of response to subunit inactivated influenza vaccine. TCRdb itself ran the RT-PCR reads through MiXCR, one entry per CDR3 protein. The sample lists around 190,000 distinct CDR3 sequences, approximately 14% occurring once. Material: CD8+ T cells sorted from PBMCs, obtained more than 4 days after vaccination. These TCRs come from a man aged 50 to 60 who received an inactivated influenza vaccine.

This clonotype appeared a few times. This chain joins TRBV7-9 and TRBJ1-1; TRBD1 matches at 9 bases. Germline-derived CDR1 and CDR2 are SEHNR and FQNEAQ (reference sequence). This CDR3 region has 15 residues. The junction had 4 bases not matched to a gene; V was cut back by 5 bases and J by 0 bases. CDR3 in DNA: TGTGCCAGCAGCAACCGACAGGGGGTGAACACTGAAGCTTTCTTT. Its protein is CASSNRQGVNTEAFF.

The sample holds a few counts of this clonotype. This CDR3 is CASSLPGLAGDNEQFF. The CDR3 nucleotides are TGTGCCAGCAGTTTACCCGGACTAGCGGGAGACAATGAGCAGTTCTTC. This chain joins TRBV27 and TRBJ2-1; TRBD2 matches 13 bases. Germline values: CDR1 MNHEY, CDR2 SMNVEV (reference sequence). The V gene end was trimmed by 2 bases and the J gene end by 5 bases; junction bases not matched to a gene: 3. CDR3 length: 16 residues.

This clonotype was seen more than once but under ten times. The V gene is TRBV20-1, the J gene TRBJ2-7, with no clear D. Trimming removed 3 bases at V and 3 bases at J, with 12 bases between. The V gene's germline CDR1 is DFQATT and CDR2 SNEGSKA (reference sequence). The CDR3 is made up of 13 amino acids. The CDR3 nucleotides read TGCAGTGCTAGGTTGGTCGATTTCTACGAGCAGTACTTC. This translates into CSARLVDFYEQYF.

The gene calls are TRBV11-2 and TRBJ1-2, with D uncertain. Germline loops: CDR1 SGHAT, CDR2 FQNNGV. The CDR3 is 12 amino acids. V was shortened by 4 bases and J by 4 bases, with 7 bases between the two germline ends. The chain's CDR3 is CASSSGAYGYTF. CDR3 sequence (DNA): TGTGCCAGCAGCTCCGGAGCCTATGGCTACACCTTC.

This clonotype was detected only a few times. The V gene is TRBV7-8, the J gene TRBJ2-1, with 11 bases identical to TRBD2. Per the germline V gene, CDR1 is SGHVS and CDR2 is FQNEAQ. Unmatched junction bases numbered 4, after V lost 2 bases and J lost 4 bases. This CDR3 region has 16 residues. CDR3 bases: TGTGCCAGCAGCTTAAGTATAGCGGGAGGGTACAATGAGCAGTTCTTC. It specifies CASSLSIAGGYNEQFF.

This clonotype was counted a few times. The V and J genes are TRBV10-3 and TRBJ2-7; D possibly corresponds to TRBD2 (6 bases). The V gene's germline CDR1 is ENHRY and CDR2 SYGVKD. Trimming shortened V by 4 bases and J by 5 bases, and 9 bases separated the two germline ends. The CDR3 runs 12 residues. In nucleotides, the CDR3 is TGTGCCATCAGTGGAGGGGAGGACGAGCAGTACTTC. Encoded protein: CAISGGEDEQYF.

The chain combines TRBV9 with TRBJ1-2, with TRBD1 matching over 12 bases. There are 17 residues in the CDR3. Germline assignment: CDR1 SGDLS and CDR2 YYNGEE. The V and J ends lost 0 bases and 8 bases, in that order; junction bases with no gene match: 11. CDR3 in DNA: TGTGCCAGCAGCGTAGACTTATTCGGGACAGGGGGCGACGGCTACACCTTC. Protein product: CASSVDLFGTGGDGYTF.

Here the CDR3 reads CASSYLYTDTQYF. CDR3 sequence (DNA): TGTGCCAGCAGCTACCTGTACACAGATACGCAGTATTTT. The chain joins TRBV7-2 to TRBJ2-3; D gene unclear. Per germline, CDR1 SGHTA and CDR2 FQGNSA. CDR3 length: 13 amino acids. The V and J ends lost 4 bases and 2 bases respectively, with 7 bases between them.

This clonotype occurred many times. The gene calls are TRBV20-1 and TRBJ2-1, with 8 bases that match TRBD1. Unmatched junction bases numbered 5, after V lost 0 bases and J lost 7 bases. Germline V gene data show CDR1 as DFQATT and CDR2 as SNEGSKA (reference sequence). CDR3 length equals 14 residues. The CDR3 loop is CSARDLDRGNEQFF. Written as DNA, the CDR3 is TGCAGTGCTAGAGATCTAGACAGGGGTAATGAGCAGTTCTTC.

V usage is TRBV2 and J usage is TRBJ2-1; D call uncertain. Germline V gene data show CDR1 as SNHLY and CDR2 as FYNNEI. This CDR3 comprises 13 residues. The V gene lost 4 bases and the J gene lost 2 bases, with 6 bases spanning the gap. The chain's CDR3 is CASSGGTYNEQFF. The CDR3 nucleotides are TGTGCCAGCAGTGGCGGTACCTACAATGAGCAGTTCTTC. The full variable domain, completed using reference TRBV2 and TRBJ2-1, is EPEVTQTPSHQVTQMGQEVILRCVPISNHLYFYWYRQILGQKVEFLVSFYNNEISEKSEIFDDQFSVERPDGSNFTLKIRSTKLEDSAMYFCASSGGTYNEQFFGPGTRLTVL.

J is TRBJ2-7 and V is TRBV28; TRBD2 matches at 12 bases. J gave up 6 bases and V 3 bases, and 15 bases lay outside the gene matches. Germline V gives CDR1 MDHEN, CDR2 SYDVKM. The CDR3 has 18 amino acids. As DNA, the CDR3 is TGTGCCAGCAGTTTGCCGGGACTAGCGGGCCGAGAGGGTGGCGAGCAGTACTTC. This sequence encodes CASSLPGLAGREGGEQYF.

This clonotype was counted many times. This chain connects TRBV29-1 to TRBJ2-5; D gene uncertain. The CDR3 is made up of 14 amino acids. Trimming cost V 0 bases and J 4 bases, with 12 bases left between them. CDR1 is SQVTM, CDR2 ANQGSEA, per germline. DNA for the CDR3: TGCAGCGTTGAAGATCTTGACTCCTTAGAGACCCAGTACTTC. The encoded protein is CSVEDLDSLETQYF.

This clonotype was seen ten or more times. The chain joins TRBV6-2 or TRBV6-3 to TRBJ2-5, with D possibly TRBD1 on 5 matching bases. The V and J ends lost 2 bases and 3 bases respectively, with 10 bases between them. This CDR3 is 14 amino acids long. Per germline, CDR1 MNHEY and CDR2 SVGEGT. As DNA, the CDR3 is TGTGCCAGCAGTTACACCCCCAGGGAAGAGACCCAGTACTTC. Translation gives CASSYTPREETQYF.

This clonotype came up many times. The chain has TRBV29-1 and TRBJ2-1; D remains unclear. The CDR3 spans 12 residues. V shed 2 bases and J shed 4 bases, with 6 bases lying between them. Germline CDR1 is SQVTM and CDR2 is ANQGSEA. CDR3 DNA sequence: TGCAGCGTTGAAAGCAGTTACAATGAGCAGTTCTTC. Amino acids: CSVESSYNEQFF.

This chain joins TRBV7-9 and TRBJ1-5; 7 nucleotides match TRBD1. V shed 5 bases, J shed 6 bases, and the junction held 10 bases outside the gene matches. CDR1 and CDR2 (germline): SEHNR, FQNEAQ (reference sequence). The CDR3 contains 15 residues. As DNA, the CDR3 is TGTGCCAGCAGCGCCCAGGGGGGATCTGCTCAGCCCCAGCATTTT. It is translated as CASSAQGGSAQPQHF.

In this sample, this clonotype turned up a few times. V gene TRBV6-5 combines with J gene TRBJ2-1; no firm D call. V lost 4 bases to trimming and J lost 10 bases, with 17 bases between them. The CDR3 is 14 residues long. CDR1 is MNHEY and CDR2 is SVGAGI in the germline V gene. CDR3 protein: CASSLYLTPQEQFF. As DNA, the CDR3 is TGTGCCAGCAGTTTGTATTTGACGCCCCAAGAGCAGTTCTTC.